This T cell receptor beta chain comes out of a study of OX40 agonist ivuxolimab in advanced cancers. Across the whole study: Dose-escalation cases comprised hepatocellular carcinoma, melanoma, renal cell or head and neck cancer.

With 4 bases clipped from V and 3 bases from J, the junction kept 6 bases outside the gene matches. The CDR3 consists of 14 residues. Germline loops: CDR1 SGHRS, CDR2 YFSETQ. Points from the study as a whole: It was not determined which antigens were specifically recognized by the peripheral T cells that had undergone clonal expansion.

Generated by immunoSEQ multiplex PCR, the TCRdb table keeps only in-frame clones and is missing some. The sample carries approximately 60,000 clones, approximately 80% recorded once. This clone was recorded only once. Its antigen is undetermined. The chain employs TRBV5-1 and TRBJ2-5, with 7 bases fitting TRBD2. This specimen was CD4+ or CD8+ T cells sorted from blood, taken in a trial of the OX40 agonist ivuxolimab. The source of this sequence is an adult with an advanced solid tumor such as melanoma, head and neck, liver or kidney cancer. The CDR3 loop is CASSLGGGEETQYF. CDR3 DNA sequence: TGCGCCAGCAGCCTTGGTGGGGGGGAAGAGACCCAGTACTTC.